These 22 T cell receptor beta chains were sequenced from one sample in a study of shared clonotypes between healthy human individuals. Repertoires were generated with immunoSEQ multiplex PCR, while TCRdb's copy carries only in-frame clones and drops some. The sample carries 2 million to 3 million clones, over 85% recorded once. Input material: naive CD4+ T cells sorted from blood. Subset meaning: CD45RA+ positively selected. These TCRs come from a man aged 18 to 29 in good health.

The gene calls are TRBV7-6 and TRBJ1-3; 8 bases match TRBD1. V lost 6 bases, J lost 0 bases, and 10 bases stayed unmatched. Germline V gene sequence: CDR1 SGHVS, CDR2 FNYEAQ. The CDR3 loop spans 17 amino acids. CDR3 region: CASSTGTGLRSGNTIYF. As DNA, the CDR3 is TGTGCCAGCAGTACCGGGACAGGTCTCCGCTCTGGAAACACCATATATTTT.

The V and J genes are TRBV19 and TRBJ1-2; a weak D match, TRBD1 (6 bases). The length of the CDR3 is 15 residues. The V gene lost 4 bases and the J gene lost 0 bases, with 12 bases spanning the gap. Germline loops: CDR1 LNHDA, CDR2 SQIVND (reference sequence). This chain's CDR3 is CASSRPQGSNYGYTF. DNA for the CDR3: TGTGCCAGTAGTAGACCACAGGGTTCTAACTATGGCTACACCTTC.

The J gene is TRBJ2-1, the V gene TRBV5-8, with TRBD1 matching 9 bases. With V trimmed by 3 bases and J by 5 bases, 6 bases remained unmatched. The CDR3 runs to 15 residues. The germline V gene encodes CDR1 SGHTS and CDR2 YDEGEE. CDR3 region: CASSSPGQGHNEQFF. The CDR3 DNA follows: TGTGCCAGCAGCTCCCCGGGACAGGGCCACAATGAGCAGTTCTTC.

The rearrangement uses TRBV5-5 and TRBJ2-7; tentative D call: TRBD2 (6 bases). With 0 bases removed from V and 2 bases from J, the gap between germline ends came to 9 bases. Per germline, CDR1 SGHKS and CDR2 YYEKEE (reference sequence). The CDR3 spans 14 residues. Here the CDR3 reads CASSLVERAYEQYF. CDR3 nucleotide sequence: TGTGCCAGCAGCTTGGTTGAGCGGGCCTACGAGCAGTACTTC.

The V call is TRBV10-3, the J call TRBJ2-3; 8 nucleotides agree with TRBD1. CDR1 and CDR2 from the germline V gene are ENHRY and SYGVKD. J lost 3 bases, V lost 2 bases, and 4 bases had no gene match. This CDR3 region has 15 residues. The CDR3 loop reads CAISELDRATDTQYF. The CDR3 DNA is TGTGCCATCAGTGAGCTGGACAGGGCAACAGATACGCAGTATTTT.

The chain joins TRBV4-1 to TRBJ1-5; D is uncertain. V was pared by 0 bases and J by 7 bases, with 10 bases between. The CDR3 runs to 14 residues. Germline assignment: CDR1 MGHRA and CDR2 YSYEKL. The CDR3 reads CASSQDLGGQPQHF. In DNA form, the CDR3 reads TGCGCCAGCAGCCAAGATTTGGGAGGCCAGCCCCAGCATTTT.

The rearrangement links TRBV6-5 to TRBJ2-5, with TRBD2 matching over 8 bases. Germline CDR1 is MNHEY and CDR2 is SVGAGI. V shed 5 bases and J 1 base; nucleotides not matched to a gene: 3. This CDR3 is 14 amino acids long. CDR3 nucleotide sequence: TGTGCCAGCAGTCGGGGGGGCCTCCAAGAGACCCAGTACTTC. This codes for CASSRGGLQETQYF.

This CDR3 reads CSVVLKTENTEAFF. The DNA for the CDR3 is TGCAGCGTTGTTCTGAAGACAGAGAACACTGAAGCTTTCTTT. V and J are TRBV29-1 and TRBJ1-1; D possibly corresponds to TRBD1 (5 bases). Trimming took 4 bases from V and 1 from J, leaving 13 bases between them. This CDR3 comprises 14 residues. The germline V gene encodes CDR1 SQVTM and CDR2 ANQGSEA. Looking up the rest from reference TRBV29-1 and TRBJ1-1 gives the full variable domain: SAVISQKPSRDICQRGTSLTIQCQVDSQVTMMFWYRQQPGQSLTLIATANQGSEATYESGFVIDKFPISRPNLTFSTLTVSNMSPEDSSIYLCSVVLKTENTEAFFGQGTRLTVV.

The J gene is TRBJ2-3, the V gene TRBV5-1; 7 bases fit TRBD1. Germline CDR1 reads SGHRS; CDR2 reads YFSETQ. Trimming removed 4 bases from V and 0 bases from J; junction bases left unmatched: 11. The CDR3 totals 17 residues. CDR3 nucleotide sequence: TGCGCCAGCAGCGGTGAGACAGGGCTGCCGAGCACAGATACGCAGTATTTT. Its translation is CASSGETGLPSTDTQYF.

Concerning this clone itself: The sample carries other DNA sequences with the same CDR3. The V gene is TRBV5-1, the J gene TRBJ1-1; 7 bases fit TRBD1. V shed 2 bases and J 5 bases; nucleotides not matched to a gene: 3. CDR1 is SGHRS, CDR2 YFSETQ, per germline. CDR3 length: 13 amino acids. CDR3 region: CASSFLQGTEAFF. CDR3 coding DNA: TGCGCCAGCAGCTTCTTACAGGGGACTGAAGCTTTCTTT.

The chain combines TRBV14 with TRBJ1-1; a weak D match, TRBD1 (5 bases). Germline CDR1 reads SGHDN; CDR2 reads FVKESK. V lost 4 bases and J lost 5, with 17 bases in between. This CDR3 contains 15 residues. CDR3 sequence (DNA): TGTGCCAGCAGCCCCCGGGGGTGGGGGGGAACTGAAGCTTTCTTT. Encoded protein: CASSPRGWGGTEAFF.

V and J are TRBV19 and TRBJ1-5, with D tentatively TRBD1 (5 bases). There are 14 residues in the CDR3. CDR1 is LNHDA and CDR2 is SQIVND in the germline V gene (reference sequence). Trimming removed 5 bases at V and 2 bases at J, with 10 bases between. DNA of the CDR3: TGTGCCAGTAGTTATAGCAGGGGCAATCAGCCCCAGCATTTT. Translating gives CASSYSRGNQPQHF.

The rearrangement joins TRBV7-2 to TRBJ2-7; TRBD2 agrees at 8 bases. This CDR3 spans 16 amino acids. CDR1 is SGHTA, CDR2 FQGNSA, per germline. V gave up 4 bases and J gave up 0 bases; unmatched junction bases: 8. The CDR3 region is CASSSGTSRGSYEQYF. The DNA of the CDR3 is TGTGCCAGCAGCTCGGGGACTAGTCGCGGCTCCTACGAGCAGTACTTC.

V and J are TRBV30 and TRBJ1-1, with D possibly matching TRBD1 (5 bases). Germline V CDR1 and CDR2: GTSNPN, SVGIG (reference sequence). Trimming took 4 bases from V and 5 from J, leaving 8 bases between them. This CDR3 has 11 amino acids. CDR3 region: CAWMGTTEAFF. The CDR3, as DNA: TGTGCCTGGATGGGGACGACTGAAGCTTTCTTT.

This chain links TRBV14 with TRBJ2-2; the D gene is possibly TRBD2 (5 bases). This CDR3 spans 14 amino acids. V was cut by 4 bases and J by 4 bases, with 10 bases left in between. Per germline, CDR1 SGHDN and CDR2 FVKESK. The CDR3 DNA is TGTGCCAGCAGCCCCCACGCGGGCACCGGGGAGCTGTTTTTT. As protein: CASSPHAGTGELFF.

The chain joins TRBV6-1 to TRBJ2-2; D could derive from TRBD1 or TRBD2 (5 bases each). Per germline, CDR1 MNHNS and CDR2 SASEGT. V lost 4 bases, J lost 5 bases, and 14 bases lay in between. This CDR3 region has 15 residues. The CDR3 loop is CASSARTWGTGELFF. The CDR3 DNA is TGTGCCAGCAGTGCGCGGACCTGGGGGACCGGGGAGCTGTTTTTT.

The CDR3 region is CASSEREATSYEQYF. CDR3 DNA sequence: TGTGCCAGCAGTGAGCGGGAGGCCACCTCCTACGAGCAGTACTTC. The chain links TRBV25-1 to TRBJ2-7; 8 bases line up with TRBD2. Germline assignment: CDR1 MGHDK and CDR2 SYGVNS. There are 15 residues in the CDR3. The junction had 4 bases not matched to a gene; V was cut back by 3 bases and J by 0 bases.

This chain uses TRBV18 with TRBJ2-5; possible D gene TRBD2, 5 bases. This CDR3 has 15 residues. Trimming took 4 bases from V and 4 from J, leaving 16 bases between them. Looked up from germline, CDR1 is KGHSH and CDR2 is LQKENI. The CDR3 here is CASSRGLEGRETQYF. The DNA of the CDR3 is TGTGCCAGCTCACGAGGCCTTGAGGGAAGAGAGACCCAGTACTTC. The entire variable domain, with the rest obtained from reference TRBV18 and TRBJ2-5, is as follows: NAGVMQNPRHLVRRRGQEARLRCSPMKGHSHVYWYRQLPEEGLKFMVYLQKENIIDESGMPKERFSAEFPKEGPSILRIQQVVRGDSAAYFCASSRGLEGRETQYFGPGTRLLVL.

V is TRBV4-1 and J is TRBJ1-3; D is undetermined. The CDR3 extends over 15 amino acids. V lost 2 bases to trimming and J lost 1 base, with 9 bases between them. The V gene's germline CDR1 is MGHRA and CDR2 YSYEKL. The DNA for the CDR3 is TGCGCCAGCAGCCAACTAGGTTTATCTGGAAACACCATATATTTT. This gives the protein CASSQLGLSGNTIYF.

This clone has only one observation. Other DNA sequences in this specimen translate into the identical CDR3. The chain joins TRBV7-2 to TRBJ2-7; D is unresolved. The germline gives CDR1 SGHTA, CDR2 FQGNSA. The CDR3 consists of 12 residues. V was clipped by 3 bases and J by 6 bases, with 9 bases between them. The CDR3 DNA reads as TGTGCCAGCAGCTTTCAGCTATCCGAGCAGTACTTC. It specifies CASSFQLSEQYF. Together with reference TRBV7-2 and TRBJ2-7, the CDR3 gives the full variable domain: GAGVSQSPSNKVTEKGKDVELRCDPISGHTALYWYRQSLGQGLEFLIYFQGNSAPDKSGLPSDRFSAERTGGSVSTLTIQRTQQEDSAVYLCASSFQLSEQYFGPGTRLTVT.

The chain carries TRBV11-2 and TRBJ2-3; tentative D call: TRBD1 (6 bases). Trimming took off 2 bases at V and 5 bases at J, with 17 bases between the two ends. The length of the CDR3 is 16 residues. From germline, CDR1 is SGHAT and CDR2 FQNNGV. CDR3 sequence reads: CASSLMAGVGVDTQYF. The CDR3 coding sequence is TGTGCCAGCAGCTTAATGGCAGGGGTAGGAGTAGATACGCAGTATTTT.

This chain links TRBV15 with TRBJ1-5; D is undetermined. Trimming took off 0 bases at V and 4 bases at J, with 10 bases between the two ends. This CDR3 has 15 amino acids. Per the germline V gene, CDR1 is LNHNV and CDR2 is YYDKDF (reference sequence). CDR3 protein: CATSRDGRENQPQHF. In nucleotides, the CDR3 is TGTGCCACCAGCAGAGATGGAAGGGAGAATCAGCCCCAGCATTTT.